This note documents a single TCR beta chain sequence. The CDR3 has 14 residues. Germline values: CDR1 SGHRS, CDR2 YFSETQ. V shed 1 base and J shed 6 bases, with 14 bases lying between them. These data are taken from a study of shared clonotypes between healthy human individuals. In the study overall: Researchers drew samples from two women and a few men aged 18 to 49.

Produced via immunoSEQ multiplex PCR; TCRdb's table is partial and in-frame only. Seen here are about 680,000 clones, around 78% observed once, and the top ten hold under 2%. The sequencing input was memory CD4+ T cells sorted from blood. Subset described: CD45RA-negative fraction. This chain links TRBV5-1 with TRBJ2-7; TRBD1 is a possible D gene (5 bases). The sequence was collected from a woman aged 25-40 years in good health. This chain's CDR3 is CASSLSPGYGEQYF. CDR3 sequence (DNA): TGCGCCAGCAGCTTGAGTCCAGGGTATGGCGAGCAGTACTTC.